Reported below is one T cell receptor (beta chain). The data derive from a study of blood T cell repertoires in COVID-19. TCRdb keeps only in-frame clones here, not all; method: immunoSEQ multiplex PCR. The table shows 270,000 or so clones, with roughly 86% occurring only once. The length of the CDR3 is 17 residues. Germline V gene data show CDR1 as SEHNR and CDR2 as FQNEAQ (reference sequence). Trimming pared 2 bases from V and 4 bases from J, leaving 20 bases between. Participants were aged about 18 to 89 years from about two dozen US areas. Cohort placement rested on clinical history that participants reported themselves.

Sequenced input: PBMCs or T cells enriched from blood (not recorded which). The V gene is TRBV7-9, the J gene TRBJ1-2; D is unclear. This sequence originates from a woman between 18 and 29 years old who had recovered from COVID-19. CDR3 nucleotide sequence: TGTGCCAGCAGCTTAACTTTTATGGCAGGAATATTCTATGGCTACACCTTC. It yields the protein CASSLTFMAGIFYGYTF.